One sample yielded the 30 T cell receptor beta chains listed below, sequenced in a study of blood T cell repertoires in COVID-19. Some clones are missing from TCRdb's copy, which holds only in-frame ones; the method was immunoSEQ multiplex PCR. The table records under 300,000 clones, over 80% of them present only once. The sequenced sample was peripheral blood. These receptors were taken from a human donor in a cohort sampled during active COVID-19.

This clone turned up a few times. V and J are TRBV28 and TRBJ1-4; D is unresolved. The CDR3 contains 14 residues. V was pared by 8 bases and J by 3 bases, with 13 bases between. Germline CDR1 and CDR2: MDHEN and SYDVKM. CDR3 coding DNA: TGTGCCAGCGGTCTCGGAGGTCCTAATGAAAAACTGTTTTTT. Protein: CASGLGGPNEKLFF.

CDR3 region: CASSVGAGQSTDTQYF. The CDR3 DNA sequence: TGTGCCAGCAGCGTAGGGGCGGGGCAAAGCACAGATACGCAGTATTTT. This chain connects TRBV9 to TRBJ2-3; weak D call: TRBD2 (6 bases). This CDR3 is built from 16 residues. Trimming cost V 0 bases and J 0 bases, with 11 bases left between them. CDR1 and CDR2 (germline): SGDLS, YYNGEE.

This clone came up a few times. The gene calls are TRBV5-1 and TRBJ2-3; 8 bases are shared with TRBD2. V was pared by 4 bases and J by 2 bases, with 12 bases of the junction left unmatched. CDR1 is SGHRS and CDR2 is YFSETQ in the germline V gene. This CDR3 region has 17 residues. This CDR3 reads CASSLYGGAGATDTQYF. The CDR3 nucleotides are TGCGCCAGCAGCCTCTACGGGGGGGCCGGGGCCACAGATACGCAGTATTTT.

This CDR3 reads CASSKSGKETQYF. Here the CDR3 DNA reads TGTGCCAGCAGTAAAAGCGGGAAAGAGACCCAGTACTTC. The gene calls are TRBV6-2 or TRBV6-3 and TRBJ2-5; 7 nucleotides align to TRBD2. The CDR3 runs to 13 residues. After removal of 5 bases from V and 3 bases from J, the junction contained 3 bases not matched to a gene. In germline, CDR1 is MNHEY, CDR2 SVGEGT.

To note about this clone: In the same sample, other DNA sequences code for this CDR3. The CDR3 bases are TGTGCCAGCAGCCTGACCCCTAGCTCCTACAATGAGCAGTTCTTC. As protein: CASSLTPSSYNEQFF. The chain joins TRBV28 to TRBJ2-1; D unclear. There are 15 residues in the CDR3. With 6 bases removed from V and 0 bases from J, the gap between germline ends came to 12 bases. Looked up from germline, CDR1 is MDHEN and CDR2 is SYDVKM.

This chain joins TRBV11-3 and TRBJ2-2, with D tentatively TRBD2 (5 bases). V was cut by 4 bases and J by 4 bases, with 7 bases left in between. The CDR3 loop spans 13 amino acids. Germline V gives CDR1 SGHNT, CDR2 YENEEA. The CDR3 is CASSSSPTGELFF. Here the CDR3 DNA reads TGTGCCAGCAGCTCTAGCCCCACCGGGGAGCTGTTTTTT.

As for this clone: The same CDR3 can be traced to other DNA sequences in this sample. This chain links TRBV19 with TRBJ2-7; 9 bases agree with TRBD1. The CDR3 sequence is 14 residues long. The germline V gene has CDR1 LNHDA and CDR2 SQIVND (reference sequence). V dropped 7 bases and J dropped 7; count of bases not matched to a gene: 11. The CDR3 here is CASTPGQGRQEQYF. The DNA of the CDR3 is TGTGCCAGTACCCCGGGACAGGGTCGTCAGGAGCAGTACTTC.

The chain has TRBV5-1 and TRBJ2-3; a possible D gene is TRBD2 (6 bases). Trimming took 5 bases from V and 0 from J, leaving 19 bases between them. This CDR3 comprises 17 residues. CDR1 is SGHRS and CDR2 is YFSETQ in the germline V gene. CDR3 coding DNA: TGCGCCAGCAGTTATCGGGACTTCTCTTCTAGCACAGATACGCAGTATTTT. Amino acid sequence: CASSYRDFSSSTDTQYF. Using reference TRBV5-1 and TRBJ2-3 for the parts outside the CDR3, the full variable domain is KAGVTQTPRYLIKTRGQQVTLSCSPISGHRSVSWYQQTPGQGLQFLFEYFSETQRNKGNFPGRFSGRQFSNSRSEMNVSTLELGDSALYLCASSYRDFSSSTDTQYFGPGTRLTVL.

J is TRBJ1-5 and V is TRBV6-5; TRBD1 matches at 7 bases. The CDR3 consists of 15 residues. With V trimmed by 6 bases and J by 2 bases, 7 bases remained unmatched. Germline loops: CDR1 MNHEY, CDR2 SVGAGI. The CDR3, as DNA: TGTGCCAGCAGCCGACAGGGCGTGGGCAATCAGCCCCAGCATTTT. It codes for CASSRQGVGNQPQHF.

This clone was detected once. The chain has TRBV4-1 and TRBJ1-2; 8 nucleotides align to TRBD1. V trimming: 1 base; J trimming: 3 bases; junction bases outside the gene matches: 4. The CDR3 has 15 amino acids. Germline loops: CDR1 MGHRA, CDR2 YSYEKL. The CDR3 reads CASSQGDRTYYGYTF. CDR3 nucleotides: TGCGCCAGCAGCCAAGGGGACAGGACTTACTATGGCTACACCTTC.

V and J are TRBV19 and TRBJ2-7; D is perhaps TRBD1 (6 bases). CDR3 length equals 14 residues. The germline CDR1 and CDR2 sequences are LNHDA and SQIVND (reference sequence). Trimming removed 8 bases from V and 0 bases from J, with 14 bases in between. For the CDR3, the DNA is TGTGCCAGTTCCGGGACATATAGCTCCTACGAGCAGTACTTC. Translated: CASSGTYSSYEQYF.

V usage is TRBV6-1 and J usage is TRBJ2-1; no clear D gene. Germline CDR1 is MNHNS and CDR2 is SASEGT. Trimming removed 4 bases from V and 0 bases from J, with 13 bases in between. CDR3 length: 16 amino acids. This CDR3 is CASSAKIISSYNEQFF. The CDR3 coding sequence is TGTGCCAGCAGTGCGAAGATCATTAGCTCCTACAATGAGCAGTTCTTC.

In nucleotides, the CDR3 is TGTGCCACCAGTGATCCAGGGGGCCGGGAGACCCAGTACTTC. It is translated as CATSDPGGRETQYF. V and J are TRBV24-1 and TRBJ2-5, with 8 bases fitting TRBD1. Trimming at V came to 3 bases and at J to 5 bases, leaving 4 bases not matched to a gene. The CDR3 runs to 14 residues. The germline V gene encodes CDR1 KGHDR and CDR2 SFDVKD.

The chain recombines TRBV18 with TRBJ1-4; D is possibly TRBD1 (6 bases). The CDR3 runs to 16 residues. Germline assignment: CDR1 KGHSH and CDR2 LQKENI. The V end lost 0 bases, the J end lost 3 bases, and 11 bases lay between the germline ends. In nucleotides, the CDR3 is TGTGCCAGCTCACCACCGGCAGGGACACCTAATGAAAAACTGTTTTTT. Amino acid sequence: CASSPPAGTPNEKLFF.

The CDR3 is CASSRQLDSLEQYF. The CDR3 coding sequence is TGTGCCAGCAGCCGCCAGCTAGATTCCCTCGAGCAGTACTTC. V gene TRBV27 combines with J gene TRBJ2-7, with no clear D. The germline V gene has CDR1 MNHEY and CDR2 SMNVEV (reference sequence). Trimming pared 6 bases from V and 6 bases from J, leaving 18 bases between. The CDR3 is 14 residues long.

This clone was counted ten times or more. The chain has TRBV27 and TRBJ2-5; 7 nucleotides line up with TRBD1. The V segment lost 5 bases and the J segment 4 bases; nucleotides outside the gene matches: 7. The CDR3 has 14 residues. Germline CDR1 MNHEY, CDR2 SMNVEV (reference sequence). CDR3 in amino acids: CASSPQGVLETQYF. DNA for the CDR3: TGTGCCAGCAGTCCCCAGGGGGTTTTAGAGACCCAGTACTTC.

In this sample, this clone turned up a few times. The genes are TRBV28 and TRBJ1-5, with D perhaps matching TRBD1 (5 bases). Trimming removed 2 bases at V and 7 bases at J, with 12 bases between. The CDR3 has 14 amino acids. Germline CDR1 reads MDHEN; CDR2 reads SYDVKM. The CDR3 DNA sequence: TGTGCCAGCAGTTTAGCCAGGGAACGGCAGCCCCAGCATTTT. This encodes CASSLARERQPQHF. The whole variable domain, filled in from reference TRBV28 and TRBJ1-5, reads DVKVTQSSRYLVKRTGEKVFLECVQDMDHENMFWYRQDPGLGLRLIYFSYDVKMKEKGDIPEGYSVSREKKERFSLILESASTNQTSMYLCASSLARERQPQHFGDGTRLSIL.

V usage is TRBV5-1 and J usage is TRBJ2-2, with 8 bases matching TRBD1. V shed 5 bases and J 6 bases; nucleotides not matched to a gene: 6. Germline V gene data show CDR1 as SGHRS and CDR2 as YFSETQ. The CDR3 length is 14 residues. CDR3 sequence: CASSQDREAGELFF. The DNA of the CDR3 is TGCGCCAGCAGTCAGGACAGGGAAGCCGGGGAGCTGTTTTTT. Variable domain in full (rest from reference TRBV5-1 and TRBJ2-2): KAGVTQTPRYLIKTRGQQVTLSCSPISGHRSVSWYQQTPGQGLQFLFEYFSETQRNKGNFPGRFSGRQFSNSRSEMNVSTLELGDSALYLCASSQDREAGELFFGEGSRLTVL.

V is TRBV6-4 and J is TRBJ2-1; D is possibly TRBD2 (7 bases). This CDR3 comprises 15 residues. Germline CDR1 is MRHNA and CDR2 is SNTAGT. Trimming stripped 2 bases from V and 6 bases from J, with 14 bases between. The CDR3 sequence: CASSDGGGHTNEQFF. The DNA of the CDR3 is TGTGCCAGCAGTGACGGGGGGGGACACACCAATGAGCAGTTCTTC.

About this clone: Without the conserved terminal phenylalanine or tryptophan, this CDR3 likely stems from a read error. The limits of the CDR3 on the DNA are not certain, so only TCRdb's listed CDR3 is given. V is TRBV30 and J is TRBJ1-1. The CDR3 has 12 amino acids, counting both end residues. CDR1 GTSNPN and CDR2 SVGIG come from the germline V gene (reference sequence). The CDR3 loop is CAWSRPRGSALV.

CDR3 amino acids: CASSPGGRTSYEQYF. Written as DNA, the CDR3 is TGTGCCAGCAGCCCAGGGGGACGGACGAGCTACGAGCAGTACTTC. The chain links TRBV11-3 to TRBJ2-7; 7 nucleotides line up with TRBD1. This CDR3 has 15 amino acids. V dropped 5 bases and J dropped 3; count of bases not matched to a gene: 10. The germline V gene has CDR1 SGHNT and CDR2 YENEEA.

This clone has just a few counts. This chain joins TRBV30 and TRBJ1-5; 8 bases align to TRBD1. Trimming removed 2 bases from V and 3 bases from J; junction bases left unmatched: 6. The CDR3 contains 15 residues. Germline V gives CDR1 GTSNPN, CDR2 SVGIG (reference sequence). The CDR3 loop is CAWSSDRGYNQPQHF. The CDR3 DNA reads TGTGCCTGGAGTAGCGACAGGGGATACAATCAGCCCCAGCATTTT.

This chain uses TRBV28 with TRBJ1-2; D unresolved. Germline CDR1 MDHEN, CDR2 SYDVKM. This CDR3 spans 14 amino acids. Trimming left V 2 bases short and J 4 bases short, with 11 bases between. CDR3 residues: CASSLVALSYGYTF. DNA of the CDR3: TGTGCCAGCAGTTTAGTTGCACTTAGCTATGGCTACACCTTC.

The J gene is TRBJ2-1, the V gene TRBV3-1 (or the pseudogene TRBV3-2); D remains ambiguous. In germline, CDR1 is LGHDT, CDR2 YNNKEL (reference sequence). The CDR3 has 13 amino acids. V lost 4 bases to trimming and J lost 7 bases, with 11 bases between them. The CDR3 here is CASSLRGGNEQFF. CDR3 nucleotide sequence: TGTGCCAGCAGCCTAAGAGGCGGTAATGAGCAGTTCTTC.

V is TRBV28 and J is TRBJ2-7; TRBD1 matches at 9 bases. J lost 5 bases, V lost 7 bases, and 21 bases had no gene match. The CDR3 totals 18 residues. Germline V lookup: CDR1 MDHEN, CDR2 SYDVKM. The CDR3 nucleotides read TGTGCCAGCATCCCCCGGGACAGGGCTCTAATTTTCGCTGACGAGCAGTACTTC. Its protein product is CASIPRDRALIFADEQYF.

The gene calls are TRBV24-1 and TRBJ2-3; TRBD2 matches at 15 bases. The CDR3 extends over 16 amino acids. Germline V gene lookup returns CDR1 KGHDR and CDR2 SFDVKD. The J segment lost 7 bases and the V segment lost 4 bases, leaving 5 bases of the junction unmatched. The CDR3 DNA reads TGTGCCACCAGTGACCGGACTAGCGGGGGGGGACATACGCAGTATTTT. It translates to CATSDRTSGGGHTQYF.

V usage is TRBV21-1 and J usage is TRBJ1-4; the D segment call TRBD1 is taken from the table without a DNA check. TRBV21-1 is termed a pseudogene. There are 18 residues in the CDR3. DNA of the CDR3: TGTGCCAGCAGCAAACCCTCGACAGGGGGCGCGTCTAATGAAAAACTGTTTTTT. Translated: CASSKPSTGGASNEKLFF.

The rearrangement links TRBV12-5 to TRBJ1-5, with D uncertain. The CDR3 sequence is 14 residues long. Germline CDR1 is LGHNT and CDR2 is FRNRAP. The V end was cut by 2 bases, the J end by 4 bases, with 9 bases between. The CDR3 is CASGLTSVNQPQHF. The CDR3 DNA follows: TGTGCTAGTGGTTTGACCTCGGTAAATCAGCCCCAGCATTTT.

The chain uses TRBV3-1 (or the pseudogene TRBV3-2) and TRBJ2-1; 9 nucleotides match TRBD1. CDR3 length: 14 residues. Germline CDR1 reads LGHDT; CDR2 reads YNNKEL (reference sequence). J gave up 7 bases and V 4 bases, and 5 bases lay outside the gene matches. The CDR3 protein is CASSPGTGRNEQFF. The CDR3 coding sequence is TGTGCCAGCAGCCCCGGGACAGGGAGGAATGAGCAGTTCTTC.

This clone was counted a few times. The V call is TRBV2, the J call TRBJ2-7, with D unclear. Trimming left V 6 bases short and J 2 bases short, with 8 bases between. There are 12 residues in the CDR3. Looked up from germline, CDR1 is SNHLY and CDR2 is FYNNEI. CDR3 in DNA: TGTGCCAGCAGCCCTTACACCTACGAGCAGTACTTC. It is translated as CASSPYTYEQYF.